The clone carrying this T cell receptor (beta chain) was observed a few times. What it binds is unknown. Quantitative barcoded 5'-RACE was used to prepare TCR beta libraries. TCRdb redid the calling of the 5' RACE reads with MiXCR, one entry per CDR3 protein. The table includes around 30,000 distinct CDR3 sequences, 5.5% to 8% detected once. The sample comes from a study of CD8 T cells in ankylosing spondylitis. The study, taken as a whole, reports: Certain motif variants had earlier appeared in reactive arthritis synovial fluid and blood. Within matched ankylosing spondylitis synovial fluid, disease-linked clones were reportedly significantly enriched. A TCR beta motif of under ten highly homologous variants appeared characteristic of ankylosing spondylitis blood.

Germline CDR1 SGHTA, CDR2 FQGNSA. V lost 2 bases and J lost 7; bases outside the gene matches: 3. CDR3 length: 14 amino acids. J is TRBJ2-2 and V is TRBV7-2; 8 nucleotides line up with TRBD2. The specimen was blood, either unsorted or a sorted T cell fraction (not recorded which). The source of this sequence is a male donor with ankylosing spondylitis or in good health (not recorded which). CDR3 amino acids: CASSLHGRDGELFF. The CDR3, as DNA: TGTGCCAGCAGCTTACACGGGAGGGACGGGGAGCTGTTTTTT.